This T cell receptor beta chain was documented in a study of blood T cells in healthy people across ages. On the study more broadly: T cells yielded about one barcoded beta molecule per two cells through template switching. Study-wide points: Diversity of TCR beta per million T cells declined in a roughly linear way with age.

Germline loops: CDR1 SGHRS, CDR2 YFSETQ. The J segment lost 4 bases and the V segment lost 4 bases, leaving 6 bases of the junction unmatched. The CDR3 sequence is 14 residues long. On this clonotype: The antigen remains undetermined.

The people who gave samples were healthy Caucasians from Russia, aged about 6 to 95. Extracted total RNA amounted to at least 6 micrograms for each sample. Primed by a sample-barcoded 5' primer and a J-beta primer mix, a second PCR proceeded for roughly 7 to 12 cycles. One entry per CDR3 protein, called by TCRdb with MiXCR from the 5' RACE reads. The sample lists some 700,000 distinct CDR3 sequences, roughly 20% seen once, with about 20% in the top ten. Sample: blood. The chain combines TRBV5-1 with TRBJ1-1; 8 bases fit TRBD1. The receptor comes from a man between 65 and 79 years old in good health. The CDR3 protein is CASSPTGDATEAFF. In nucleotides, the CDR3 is TGCGCCAGCAGCCCGACAGGGGACGCCACTGAAGCTTTCTTT.